This is a list of T cell receptor beta chains from one sample in a study of blood T cells in healthy people across ages. TCRdb independently ran MiXCR on the 5' RACE reads; one entry per CDR3 protein. The sample shows about 1,500,000 distinct CDR3 sequences, roughly 40% of them seen only once. The sequenced sample consisted of blood. All receptors come from a woman aged 18-30 years in good health. Each CDR3 is given with its conserved first and last residue. D genes are given only for firm matches. Some rows have no size entry. The others give once, few or many, or a class for an expanded clone.

J | D | V | size | DNA | CDR3
TRBJ2-1 | NA | TRBV7-9 | many | TGTGCCAGCAGCGAAGATGGACAGAACAATGAGCAGTTCTTC | CASSEDGQNNEQFF
TRBJ1-6 | TRBD1 | TRBV7-9 | few | TGTGCCAGCAGCTTATCCGGGACAGGGTTGGAGAATTCACCCCTCCACTTT | CASSLSGTGLENSPLHF
TRBJ2-1 | TRBD2 | TRBV5-1 | few | TGCGCCAGCAGCTTACCGGGACTAGAAAATGAGCAGTTCTTC | CASSLPGLENEQFF
TRBJ2-1 | NA | TRBV20-1 | NA | TGCAGTGCTAGATCCCCGCCGGGATCCTTACCCAGCTCCTACAATGAGCAGTTCTTC | CSARSPPGSLPSSYNEQFF
TRBJ1-2 | NA | TRBV10-3 | few | TGTGCCATCAGTGTGAGGGGTTTGAACTATGGCTACACCTTC | CAISVRGLNYGYTF
TRBJ2-6 | TRBD2 | TRBV2 | NA | TGTGCCAGCAGTCCGACTAGCGGGAGGTCTGGGGCCAACGTCCTGACTTTC | CASSPTSGRSGANVLTF
TRBJ1-1 | NA | TRBV20-1 | NA | TGCAGTGTCTCGAAGAACACTGAAGCTTTCTTT | CSVSKNTEAFF
TRBJ1-1 | NA | TRBV5-1 | NA | TGCGCCAGCAGCCTCGGACAGAACAAGAACACTGAAGCTTTCTTT | CASSLGQNKNTEAFF
TRBJ1-2 | NA | TRBV6-4 | few | TGTGCCAGCAGTCCGCAAGGGGTATGGGGCTACACCTTC | CASSPQGVWGYTF
TRBJ2-1 | NA | TRBV4-1 | NA | TGCGCCAGCAGCCAAGAGGGCTTCATTAGGGAAAATGAGCAGTTCTTC | CASSQEGFIRENEQFF
TRBJ1-4 | NA | TRBV4-2 | NA | TGTGCCAGCAGCCAAGTGTCTGGGGGTAACGAAAAACTGTTTTTT | CASSQVSGGNEKLFF
TRBJ2-2 | NA | TRBV5-6 | NA | TGTGCCAGCAGCTTCGGACTGGAGCCCGGGGAGCTGTTTTTT | CASSFGLEPGELFF
TRBJ2-3 | TRBD2 | TRBV7-9 | NA | TGTGCCAGCAGCTTAAAACGGGAGGGGTTGGATACGCAGTATTTT | CASSLKREGLDTQYF
TRBJ2-7 | NA | TRBV7-9 | many | TGTGCCAGCAGCTTAGGACTTTCCTCGGACGAGCAGTACTTC | CASSLGLSSDEQYF
TRBJ2-7 | NA | TRBV7-2 | NA | TGTGCCGCCCGAATAGAAGACTCCTACGAGCAGTACTTC | CAARIEDSYEQYF
TRBJ2-7 | NA | TRBV10-2 | NA | TGCGCCAGCAGGCCCCTAGCGAACTCCTACGAGCAGTACTTC | CASRPLANSYEQYF
TRBJ2-7 | TRBD1 | TRBV6-5 | NA | TGTGCCAGCAGTTATGCCCTCAGGGGGCCCCCCTACGAGCAGTACTTC | CASSYALRGPPYEQYF
TRBJ2-7 | NA | TRBV3-1 | NA | TGTGCCAGCAGCCAAGATCGACTAACCTACGAGCAGTACTTC | CASSQDRLTYEQYF
TRBJ2-3 | TRBD1 | TRBV20-1 | NA | TGCTGGGTCGCCGGCGGCAGGGGGCTGGATACGCAGTATTTT | CWVAGGRGLDTQYF
TRBJ2-3 | NA | TRBV6-2/TRBV6-3 | NA | TGTGCCAGCAGTTACTCGGGACTTGTCTCCGATACGCAGTATTTT | CASSYSGLVSDTQYF
TRBJ2-3 | NA | TRBV7-2 | NA | TGTGCCAGCAGCTTAGTAGCTGATCCCCCTACGCAGTATTTT | CASSLVADPPTQYF
TRBJ2-5 | NA | TRBV6-5 | NA | TGTGCCAGCAGTTACCCCCCCGGAGAGACCCAGTACTTC | CASSYPPGETQYF
TRBJ1-1 | TRBD1 | TRBV27 | few | TGTGCCAGCAGTCCTGGGACAGGGCCTGAAGCTTTCTTT | CASSPGTGPEAFF
TRBJ2-1 | NA | TRBV20-1 | NA | TGCAGTGCTAGAGATGCGGGTGAGCAGTTCTTC | CSARDAGEQFF
TRBJ2-3 | TRBD2 | TRBV9 | NA | TGTGCCAGCAGCCAGACTAGCGGGAGTCGAGATACGCAGTATTTT | CASSQTSGSRDTQYF
TRBJ1-5 | NA | TRBV5-1 | NA | TGCGCCAGCAGCTTGAATACAGATCTCAATCAGCCCCAGCATTTT | CASSLNTDLNQPQHF
TRBJ2-7 | TRBD1 | TRBV6-6 | NA | TGTGCCAGCAGCTCTGACAGGGGGCACAACAATGAGCAGTACTTC | CASSSDRGHNNEQYF
TRBJ2-7 | TRBD2 | TRBV29-1 | NA | TGCAGCGTCGAAGGGACTAGCGGGGGCTACAATGAGCAGTACTTC | CSVEGTSGGYNEQYF
TRBJ2-7 | TRBD2 | TRBV12-3/TRBV12-4 | NA | TGTGCCAGCAGCGACGGACTAGTTGGCGAGCAGTACTTC | CASSDGLVGEQYF
TRBJ2-3 | NA | TRBV11-2 | NA | TGTGCCAGCAGGATTAGCGGAACTAGCACAGATACGCAGTATTTT | CASRISGTSTDTQYF
TRBJ2-7 | NA | TRBV29-1 | few | TGCAGCGTGGGGGGATCTCGGGTCGAGCAGTACTTC | CSVGGSRVEQYF
TRBJ1-4 | TRBD1 | TRBV12-3/TRBV12-4 | NA | TGTGCCAGCAGTGGGACCGGGACAGGGAATGAAAAACTGTTTTTT | CASSGTGTGNEKLFF
TRBJ1-5 | NA | TRBV2 | NA | TGTGCCAGCAGAGAGATTTCGGGGACGCAGCATTTT | CASREISGTQHF